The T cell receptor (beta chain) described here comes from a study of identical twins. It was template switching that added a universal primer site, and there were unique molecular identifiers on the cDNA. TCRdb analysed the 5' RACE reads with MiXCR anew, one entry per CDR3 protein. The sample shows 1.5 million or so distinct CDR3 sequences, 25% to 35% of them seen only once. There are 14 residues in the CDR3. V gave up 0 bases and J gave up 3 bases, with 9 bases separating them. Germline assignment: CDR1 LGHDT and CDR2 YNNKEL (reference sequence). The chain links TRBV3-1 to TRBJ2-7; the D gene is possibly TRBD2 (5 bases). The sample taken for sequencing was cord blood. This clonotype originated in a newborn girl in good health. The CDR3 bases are TGTGCCAGCAGCCAAGATAGAGGGCACTACGAGCAGTACTTC. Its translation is CASSQDRGHYEQYF.